Listed here are 26 T cell receptor beta chains from one sample, sequenced in a study of T-cell memory formation after mild COVID-19. Via MiXCR, TCRdb re-called the 5' RACE reads, giving one row per CDR3 protein. This sample has some 250,000 distinct CDR3 sequences, with roughly 18% found just once. The sample consisted of PBMCs or a T cell subset sorted from them (not recorded which). Receptors were obtained from a young man who had mild COVID-19 (a few samples of this study predate the infection). Cell type and time point are not known.

In this sample, this clonotype turned up a few times. The chain employs TRBV6-2 or TRBV6-3 and TRBJ1-4, with a weak D call TRBD1 (5 bases). Germline CDR1 is MNHEY and CDR2 is SVGEGT. This CDR3 spans 16 amino acids. The V end was cut by 3 bases, the J end by 0 bases, with 11 bases between. The CDR3 sequence: CASSYWTPTTNEKLFF. CDR3 nucleotide sequence: TGTGCCAGCAGTTATTGGACACCGACAACTAATGAAAAACTGTTTTTT.

This clonotype came up a few times. The J gene is TRBJ1-5, the V gene TRBV4-1; D gene uncertain. CDR1 and CDR2 from the germline V gene are MGHRA and YSYEKL. This CDR3 is 12 amino acids long. The germline V and J ends were trimmed by 3 bases and 7 bases, with 7 bases remaining between them. In DNA, the CDR3 is TGCGCCAGCAGCCATATAGGGCAGCCCCAGCATTTT. Translated: CASSHIGQPQHF.

The V gene is TRBV12-3 or TRBV12-4, the J gene TRBJ1-1; no clear D. The CDR3 extends over 12 amino acids. Trimming took 6 bases from V and 10 from J, leaving 15 bases between them. CDR3 sequence (DNA): TGTGCCAGCAGCCACGGACGGACGGGAGCTTTCTTT. It yields the protein CASSHGRTGAFF.

This clonotype was recorded a few times. This chain uses TRBV30 with TRBJ2-4, with D perhaps matching TRBD1 or TRBD2 (5 bases each). V gave up 0 bases and J gave up 7 bases, with 10 bases separating them. The germline V gene encodes CDR1 GTSNPN and CDR2 SVGIG (reference sequence). The CDR3 has 13 amino acids. CDR3 in amino acids: CAWSVPWGNIQYF. CDR3 DNA sequence: TGTGCCTGGAGTGTTCCATGGGGGAACATTCAGTACTTC. Supplemented by reference TRBV30 and TRBJ2-4, the full variable domain reads SQTIHQWPATLVQPVGSPLSLECTVEGTSNPNLYWYRQAAGRGLQLLFYSVGIGQISSEVPQNLSASRPQDRQFILSSKKLLLSDSGFYLCAWSVPWGNIQYFGAGTRLSVL.

This clonotype was seen only a few times. This chain uses TRBV20-1 with TRBJ2-6; D call uncertain. V lost 1 base, J lost 3 bases, and 7 bases lay in between. This CDR3 comprises 14 residues. Looked up from germline, CDR1 is DFQATT and CDR2 is SNEGSKA (reference sequence). CDR3 amino acids: CSARAGSGANVLTF. DNA of the CDR3: TGCAGTGCTAGAGCGGGCAGTGGGGCCAACGTCCTGACTTTC.

The chain joins TRBV7-2 to TRBJ2-5; 15 bases are shared with TRBD2. The germline V gene has CDR1 SGHTA and CDR2 FQGNSA. The length of the CDR3 is 16 residues. Losses at the gene ends were 5 bases for V and 5 bases for J; bases not matched to a gene: 6. The DNA for the CDR3 is TGTGCCAGCAGCCCTTATGGACTAGCGGGGGGGGAGACCCAGTACTTC. The encoded protein is CASSPYGLAGGETQYF.

The rearrangement joins TRBV10-3 to TRBJ2-3; 10 nucleotides align to TRBD2. With 2 bases clipped from V and 2 bases from J, the junction kept 10 bases outside the gene matches. Per germline, CDR1 ENHRY and CDR2 SYGVKD. This CDR3 is built from 18 residues. The CDR3 sequence is CAISETAGGRLVTDTQYF. The CDR3 nucleotides are TGTGCCATCAGTGAGACAGCGGGGGGGCGTCTGGTCACAGATACGCAGTATTTT.

This clonotype was picked up a small number of times. This chain connects TRBV7-2 to TRBJ2-5; 10 bases line up with TRBD2. Per germline, CDR1 SGHTA and CDR2 FQGNSA. This CDR3 spans 16 amino acids. Unmatched junction bases numbered 7, after V lost 4 bases and J lost 2 bases. This CDR3 is CASSSLAGGAQETQYF. In nucleotides, the CDR3 is TGTGCCAGCAGCTCCTTAGCGGGGGGCGCTCAAGAGACCCAGTACTTC. Combining the CDR3 with reference TRBV7-2 and TRBJ2-5 gives the whole variable domain GAGVSQSPSNKVTEKGKDVELRCDPISGHTALYWYRQSLGQGLEFLIYFQGNSAPDKSGLPSDRFSAERTGGSVSTLTIQRTQQEDSAVYLCASSSLAGGAQETQYFGPGTRLLVL.

CDR3 DNA: TGTGCCAGCAGTGACAGGGTAAACCTAGCGGGGGGCTCCTACGAGCAGTACGTC. It specifies CASSDRVNLAGGSYEQYV. The chain uses TRBV2 and TRBJ2-7, with TRBD2 identical over 11 bases. This CDR3 region has 18 residues. The J segment lost 0 bases and the V segment lost 3 bases, leaving 10 bases of the junction unmatched. Germline V gene data show CDR1 as SNHLY and CDR2 as FYNNEI.

The rearrangement joins TRBV29-1 to TRBJ2-3; D is possibly TRBD1 or TRBD2 (5 bases each). CDR3 length: 13 residues. The germline gives CDR1 SQVTM, CDR2 ANQGSEA. V shed 1 base and J shed 5 bases, with 10 bases lying between them. The CDR3 loop reads CSVEVGPQDTQYF. The CDR3 DNA is TGCAGCGTTGAAGTGGGACCTCAAGATACGCAGTATTTT.

The V gene is TRBV12-3 or TRBV12-4, the J gene TRBJ2-5, with 9 nucleotides matching TRBD1. The CDR3 runs to 14 residues. V shed 6 bases and J 6 bases; nucleotides not matched to a gene: 8. The CDR3 sequence is CASSLGQGQKTQYF. DNA of the CDR3: TGTGCCAGCAGCCTCGGACAGGGGCAAAAGACCCAGTACTTC.

V gene TRBV6-2 or TRBV6-3 combines with J gene TRBJ2-7; 7 bases agree with TRBD1. CDR1 is MNHEY and CDR2 is SVGEGT in the germline V gene. The ends lost 5 bases at V and 2 bases at J; junction bases unmatched: 9. There are 15 residues in the CDR3. This CDR3 is CASSLRDRPTYEQYF. Here the CDR3 DNA reads TGTGCCAGCAGTCTCCGGGACAGACCCACCTACGAGCAGTACTTC.

There are a few counts of this clonotype. The chain recombines TRBV28 with TRBJ2-1; D perhaps matches TRBD2 (5 bases). V lost 2 bases to trimming and J lost 5 bases, with 13 bases between them. Germline V gives CDR1 MDHEN, CDR2 SYDVKM. The CDR3 consists of 15 residues. The CDR3 loop is CASSLAGVGNNEQFF. The CDR3, as DNA: TGTGCCAGCAGTTTAGCCGGGGTTGGCAACAATGAGCAGTTCTTC.

This clonotype was observed a few times. The limits of the CDR3 on the DNA are not certain, so only TCRdb's listed CDR3 is given. The V and J genes are TRBV21-1 and TRBJ2-4; the table assigns TRBD1, which was not confirmed against the DNA. TRBV21-1 is designated a pseudogene. Including both end residues, the CDR3 is 17 amino acids long. The CDR3 loop reads CASSFVVGKGAKNIQYF.

The sample holds many counts of this clonotype. The rearrangement joins TRBV5-1 to TRBJ2-3; D uncertain. Germline assignment: CDR1 SGHRS and CDR2 YFSETQ. Trimming pared 0 bases from V and 1 base from J, leaving 6 bases between. The CDR3 contains 14 residues. The CDR3 is CASSLDAGTDTQYF. The CDR3 nucleotides are TGCGCCAGCAGCTTGGACGCGGGCACAGATACGCAGTATTTT.

V gene TRBV7-9 combines with J gene TRBJ2-7; 11 nucleotides match TRBD1. This CDR3 has 14 amino acids. Germline V lookup: CDR1 SEHNR, CDR2 FQNEAQ (reference sequence). J gave up 9 bases and V 5 bases, and 9 bases lay outside the gene matches. Here the CDR3 DNA reads TGTGCCAGCAGCCCGATTGGGACAGGGGGAGTGCAGTACGTC. Protein: CASSPIGTGGVQYV.

V is TRBV4-1 and J is TRBJ2-7, with D perhaps TRBD1 (6 bases). V shed 2 bases and J shed 2 bases, with 10 bases lying between them. Germline CDR1 reads MGHRA; CDR2 reads YSYEKL. CDR3 size: 14 residues. DNA of the CDR3: TGCGCCAGCAGCCAAATGCGGACAGCCTACGAGCAGTACTTC. It specifies CASSQMRTAYEQYF.

The CDR3 DNA sequence: TGTGCTAGTGGTTTGGGTCCCCCCTCTGAGAGCGCTGAAGCTTTCTTT. It encodes CASGLGPPSESAEAFF. This chain links TRBV12-5 with TRBJ1-1, with D hard to call. Germline CDR1 LGHNT, CDR2 FRNRAP. CDR3 length: 16 residues. Trimming removed 1 base at V and 6 bases at J, with 18 bases between.

In this sample, this clonotype turned up a few times. V is TRBV12-3 or TRBV12-4 and J is TRBJ2-5, with D uncertain. V lost 1 base and J 7 bases, leaving 4 bases between the germline ends. The CDR3 length is 11 residues. The CDR3 nucleotides read TGTGCCAGCAGTTTAGGCGTGACCCAGTACTTC. Its protein product is CASSLGVTQYF.

This clonotype was seen at least ten times. V gene TRBV7-9 combines with J gene TRBJ2-3, with D tentatively TRBD1 (6 bases). V lost 4 bases and J 2 bases, leaving 13 bases between the germline ends. Germline CDR1 is SEHNR and CDR2 is FQNEAQ (reference sequence). The CDR3 covers 15 residues. This CDR3 is CASSSNREVTDTQYF. In nucleotides, the CDR3 is TGTGCCAGCAGCTCCAACAGGGAAGTCACAGATACGCAGTATTTT.

CDR3 sequence reads: CSAAGEENTEAFF. The DNA of the CDR3 is TGCAGCGCCGCGGGGGAGGAGAACACTGAAGCTTTCTTT. This rearrangement joins TRBV29-1 to TRBJ1-1; TRBD1 might be the D (5 bases). Germline V gene lookup returns CDR1 SQVTM and CDR2 ANQGSEA. The CDR3 length is 13 residues. V was pared by 7 bases and J by 1 base, with 13 bases between.

This clonotype was counted a few times. V gene TRBV5-1 combines with J gene TRBJ2-1; D uncertain. CDR1 is SGHRS, CDR2 YFSETQ, per germline. The V and J ends lost 2 bases and 9 bases respectively, with 6 bases between them. This CDR3 contains 11 residues. CDR3 nucleotide sequence: TGCGCCAGCAGCTTCCGAGGTGAGCAGTTCTTC. Its protein product is CASSFRGEQFF.

This clonotype was recorded a few times. This chain joins TRBV4-2 and TRBJ2-1, with TRBD2 identical over 7 bases. V lost 0 bases, J lost 9 bases, and 8 bases stayed unmatched. Germline V gene data show CDR1 as LGHNA and CDR2 as YNFKEQ. CDR3 size: 15 residues. CDR3 protein: CASSQDVTSEGEQFF. The DNA of the CDR3 is TGTGCCAGCAGCCAAGACGTAACTAGCGAGGGTGAGCAGTTCTTC.

The V call is TRBV3-1, the J call TRBJ1-6, with TRBD1 as a possible D gene (5 bases). The germline V gene has CDR1 LGHDT and CDR2 YNNKEL (reference sequence). The CDR3 runs 15 residues. Trimming took off 4 bases at V and 5 bases at J, with 12 bases between the two ends. Written as DNA, the CDR3 is TGTGCCAGCAGCCCCAGGGTGGTCGATAATTCACCCCTCCACTTT. Protein: CASSPRVVDNSPLHF. Based on the CDR3 plus reference TRBV3-1 and TRBJ1-6, the full variable domain is DTAVSQTPKYLVTQMGNDKSIKCEQNLGHDTMYWYKQDSKKFLKIMFSYNNKELIINETVPNRFSPKSPDKAHLNLHINSLELGDSAVYFCASSPRVVDNSPLHFGNGTRLTVT.

This clonotype has a count of ten or more. The chain employs TRBV12-3 or TRBV12-4 and TRBJ2-1; 13 bases align to TRBD2. There are 14 residues in the CDR3. The ends lost 5 bases at V and 12 bases at J; junction bases unmatched: 7. For the CDR3, the DNA is TGTGCCAGCAGTACGACTAGCGGGGGGCCCCGGCAGTTCTTC. Translated: CASSTTSGGPRQFF.

This clonotype has more than one count but fewer than ten. The CDR3 reads CSVEGQGVGYTF. CDR3 DNA: TGCAGCGTTGAAGGGCAGGGCGTAGGCTACACCTTC. The V gene is TRBV29-1, the J gene TRBJ1-2, with D tentatively TRBD1 (5 bases). Germline V gene data show CDR1 as SQVTM and CDR2 as ANQGSEA. Trimming pared 1 base from V and 8 bases from J, leaving 11 bases between. The CDR3 runs 12 residues. The full variable domain, completed using reference TRBV29-1 and TRBJ1-2, is SAVISQKPSRDICQRGTSLTIQCQVDSQVTMMFWYRQQPGQSLTLIATANQGSEATYESGFVIDKFPISRPNLTFSTLTVSNMSPEDSSIYLCSVEGQGVGYTFGSGTRLTVV.